This TCR beta chain derives from a study of CD8+ T cells in alopecia areata. Trimming took 0 bases from V and 0 from J, leaving 21 bases between them. This CDR3 is built from 19 residues. Looked up from germline, CDR1 is SGDLS and CDR2 is YYNGEE. The authors extracted RNA and reverse transcribed it into cDNA as the sequencing template. TCRdb's table, derived via immunoSEQ multiplex PCR, lists solely in-frame clones and lacks some. The sample has over 100,000 clones, under 60% seen once. The treatment: oral pan-JAK inhibitor, 5-10 mg twice daily. The V call is TRBV9, the J call TRBJ1-2; D might be TRBD1 (5 bases). Sequencing was performed on CD8+ T cells sorted from blood, taken at week 24, from a patient treated with tofacitinib. This TCR derives from a human donor with alopecia areata. CDR3 sequence reads: CASSVDPLRTQKTNYGYTF. CDR3 bases: TGTGCCAGCAGCGTAGATCCATTAAGGACACAAAAAACTAACTATGGCTACACCTTC.